Sequencing of this T cell receptor (beta chain) was carried out in a study of identical twins. Study results and limitations: Less excess twin sharing appeared in beta out-of-frame sequences.

The CDR3 covers 14 residues. Trimming cost V 3 bases and J 5 bases, with 13 bases left between them. TCRdb analysed the 5' RACE reads with MiXCR anew, one entry per CDR3 protein. This table holds some 630,000 distinct CDR3 sequences, just over 7% found once. This clonotype has ten or more counts. Its antigen remains unidentified. Another study also made use of these data, one on yellow fever vaccine responses in identical twins.

Source material: PBMCs. This receptor was identified in a woman aged 18-35 years in good health. V is TRBV12-3 or TRBV12-4 and J is TRBJ1-2; tentative D call: TRBD1 (5 bases). The CDR3 nucleotides read TGTGCCAGCAGTTTGCGGGGGGGTGGTTATGGCTACACCTTC. This codes for CASSLRGGGYGYTF.